This entry features one TCR beta chain sequence. What it binds is not known. According to the study, TCR beta libraries were built with iRepertoire HTBI primers and CDR3-region Arm-PCR. MiXCR, applied by TCRdb to the multiplex PCR reads, yields one record per CDR3 protein. In the table there are 450,000 to 500,000 distinct CDR3 sequences, roughly 16% of which are singletons. The time point here: newly diagnosed GD, antithyroid drugs for less than 3 months. Following extraction of RNA from PBMCs, that RNA was used to make the TCR library. V gave up 5 bases and J gave up 5 bases, with 15 bases separating them. The CDR3 covers 14 residues. The sample comes from a study of regulatory T cells in long-lasting Graves disease. Study-wide findings and caveats: Newly diagnosed Graves' patients exceeded persistent ones in TCR diversity.

This same sample was also taken into another study, of T cells in Graves' hyperthyroidism and ophthalmopathy. This second report adds: Using the HTBI primer set, a first-round RT-PCR was run on the TCR CDR3. Blood held most thyroid clonotypes expanded above 0.001 frequency. Ophthalmopathy was separated from stable hyperthyroidism by a 13 V-J model.

This receptor was identified in a man aged 35-49 years with Graves disease. The source was peripheral blood mononuclear cells (PBMCs), collected at new diagnosis, from a patient treated with antithyroid drugs. This rearrangement joins TRBV12-3 or TRBV12-4 to TRBJ1-1; perhaps TRBD1 as D (6 bases). The DNA of the CDR3 is TGTGCCAGCAGTCGGGGGCAAATTTGGACTGAAGCTTTCTTT. The encoded protein is CASSRGQIWTEAFF.